The 29 T cell receptor beta chains presented below share a single source sample, sequenced in a study of beta chain features in type 1 diabetes. Study findings and constraints: TCRB CDR3 length was moderately but significantly reduced in all four CD4+ subsets of Type 1 diabetes patients.

No antigen has been identified for these receptors. TCRB transcripts that were expressed got sequenced, as all of the isolated RNA had been reverse transcribed. Using immunoSEQ multiplex PCR, the repertoire was profiled, and TCRdb retains in-frame clones only, with some absent. The sample includes around 600,000 clones, 9.5% to 15% of them seen just once. The sample was naive CD4+ T cells from blood. These receptors were collected from a man aged 30 to 45 with type 1 diabetes.

This chain uses TRBV7-2 with TRBJ1-5; D unclear. Germline V gives CDR1 SGHTA, CDR2 FQGNSA. This CDR3 has 12 residues. V was cut by 5 bases and J by 9 bases, with 11 bases left in between. The CDR3 reads CASSLDSGPQHF. Here the CDR3 DNA reads TGTGCCAGCAGCCTGGACTCAGGGCCCCAGCATTTT.

This clone was seen a few times. The rearrangement joins TRBV27 to TRBJ2-1; TRBD2 matches 8 bases. Trimming cost V 6 bases and J 0 bases; bases outside gene matches: 4. The CDR3 runs 15 residues. Germline loops: CDR1 MNHEY, CDR2 SMNVEV (reference sequence). The CDR3 DNA is TGTGCCAGCAGCCAGGCGGGGGGCTCCTACAATGAGCAGTTCTTC. Encoded protein: CASSQAGGSYNEQFF.

The V and J genes are TRBV18 and TRBJ2-7, with D perhaps TRBD2 (6 bases). Trimming removed 3 bases at V and 4 bases at J, with 13 bases between. The CDR3 contains 14 residues. The V gene's germline CDR1 is KGHSH and CDR2 LQKENI. The CDR3 DNA sequence: TGTGCCAGCTCACCTTCGGGGGTATATTACGAGCAGTACTTC. Translated: CASSPSGVYYEQYF.

V is TRBV6-1 and J is TRBJ2-6; D is unclear. The CDR3 is 16 amino acids. V gave up 0 bases and J gave up 0 bases, with 6 bases separating them. Germline loops: CDR1 MNHNS, CDR2 SASEGT. In nucleotides, the CDR3 is TGTGCCAGCAGTGAAGCTGCTGTCTCTGGGGCCAACGTCCTGACTTTC. Translated, it gives CASSEAAVSGANVLTF.

In its sample, this clone was seen a few times. This chain joins TRBV19 and TRBJ2-1; D uncertain. Per the germline V gene, CDR1 is LNHDA and CDR2 is SQIVND (reference sequence). The V end lost 0 bases, the J end lost 10 bases, and 10 bases lay between the germline ends. This CDR3 contains 13 residues. This CDR3 is CASSIDPQFEQFF. CDR3 nucleotide sequence: TGTGCCAGTAGTATAGATCCCCAATTCGAGCAGTTCTTC.

In this sample, this clone turned up a few times. This chain links TRBV9 with TRBJ2-5; TRBD2 matches 11 bases. The CDR3 is 15 amino acids. CDR1 SGDLS and CDR2 YYNGEE come from the germline V gene. V gave up 3 bases and J gave up 1 base; unmatched junction bases: 2. The chain's CDR3 is CASSATSGGQETQYF. As DNA, the CDR3 is TGTGCCAGCAGCGCCACTAGCGGGGGCCAAGAGACCCAGTACTTC.

This clone was detected a few times. V usage is TRBV5-1 and J usage is TRBJ2-2; possibly TRBD1 for D (5 bases). CDR3 length: 12 amino acids. Trimming removed 4 bases from V and 7 bases from J, with 8 bases in between. Per the germline V gene, CDR1 is SGHRS and CDR2 is YFSETQ. CDR3 sequence (DNA): TGCGCCAGCAGCCTAGACAGCGGGGAGCTGTTTTTT. This translates into CASSLDSGELFF. Drawing the rest from reference TRBV5-1 and TRBJ2-2, the complete variable domain is KAGVTQTPRYLIKTRGQQVTLSCSPISGHRSVSWYQQTPGQGLQFLFEYFSETQRNKGNFPGRFSGRQFSNSRSEMNVSTLELGDSALYLCASSLDSGELFFGEGSRLTVL.

This clone has only a few counts. V gene TRBV5-1 combines with J gene TRBJ2-1; no clear D. Germline V lookup: CDR1 SGHRS, CDR2 YFSETQ. CDR3 size: 15 residues. Trimming shortened V by 0 bases and J by 2 bases, and 9 bases separated the two germline ends. This chain's CDR3 is CASSLVPVTYNEQFF. The CDR3 nucleotides are TGCGCCAGCAGCTTGGTTCCAGTTACCTACAATGAGCAGTTCTTC.

There are a few counts of this clone. V is TRBV7-9 and J is TRBJ2-6; D may be TRBD1 (6 bases). Trimming pared 2 bases from V and 0 bases from J, leaving 8 bases between. CDR1 SEHNR and CDR2 FQNEAQ come from the germline V gene (reference sequence). This CDR3 is 16 amino acids long. CDR3 bases: TGTGCCAGCAGCTTAACAGGGCTCTCTGGGGCCAACGTCCTGACTTTC. It is translated as CASSLTGLSGANVLTF.

The count of this clone is one. The chain carries TRBV15 and TRBJ1-2; TRBD1 is a possible D gene (5 bases). CDR3 length equals 15 residues. From germline, CDR1 is LNHNV and CDR2 YYDKDF (reference sequence). V was pared by 0 bases and J by 3 bases, with 11 bases between. The CDR3, as DNA: TGTGCCACCAGCAGAGATCTCTCCAGGGACTATGGCTACACCTTC. Encoded protein: CATSRDLSRDYGYTF.

V is TRBV30 and J is TRBJ1-6; a weak D match, TRBD1 (5 bases). Per the germline V gene, CDR1 is GTSNPN and CDR2 is SVGIG (reference sequence). Trimming took off 2 bases at V and 10 bases at J, with 15 bases between the two ends. This CDR3 has 14 residues. Here the CDR3 reads CAWSSGAGRSPLHF. The CDR3 bases are TGTGCCTGGAGTAGCGGGGCAGGGCGCTCACCCCTCCACTTT.

The chain links TRBV29-1 to TRBJ2-1, with D hard to call. The germline V gene encodes CDR1 SQVTM and CDR2 ANQGSEA. The CDR3 extends over 10 amino acids. Trimming took 7 bases from V and 10 from J, leaving 11 bases between them. The CDR3 here is CSESTAEQFF. In DNA form, the CDR3 reads TGCAGCGAATCCACAGCCGAGCAGTTCTTC.

This clone has only a few counts. The gene calls are TRBV5-1 and TRBJ2-5; D not resolved. The CDR3 contains 14 residues. CDR1 and CDR2 (germline): SGHRS, YFSETQ. With 1 base removed from V and 4 bases from J, the gap between germline ends came to 11 bases. The CDR3, as DNA: TGCGCCAGCAGCTTGTCGGCGCCCGGAGAGACCCAGTACTTC. This codes for CASSLSAPGETQYF.

The chain has TRBV12-5 and TRBJ2-2; D unclear. V was pared by 6 bases and J by 7 bases, with 12 bases between. The CDR3 contains 13 residues. Germline lookup yields CDR1 LGHNT and CDR2 FRNRAP. CDR3 coding DNA: TGTGCTAGTGGCCCGAGTTTTCTCGGGGAGCTGTTTTTT. Protein sequence: CASGPSFLGELFF.

The chain links TRBV5-4 to TRBJ1-2; D call uncertain. V was shortened by 1 base and J by 4 bases, with 8 bases between the two germline ends. The CDR3 runs 13 residues. Germline-derived CDR1 and CDR2 are SGHNT and YYREEE (reference sequence). The CDR3: CASSLQISYGYTF. The CDR3 region has the DNA TGTGCCAGCAGCTTGCAGATATCCTATGGCTACACCTTC.

This clone was picked up a small number of times. The chain has TRBV5-1 and TRBJ2-3; D is perhaps TRBD2 (6 bases). V was shortened by 5 bases and J by 6 bases, with 13 bases between the two germline ends. The CDR3 is 13 amino acids. Germline V gives CDR1 SGHRS, CDR2 YFSETQ. Here the CDR3 reads CASRWDGGDTQYF. CDR3 coding DNA: TGCGCCAGCAGATGGGACGGAGGGGATACGCAGTATTTT. The variable domain in full, with the rest retrieved from reference TRBV5-1 and TRBJ2-3, is KAGVTQTPRYLIKTRGQQVTLSCSPISGHRSVSWYQQTPGQGLQFLFEYFSETQRNKGNFPGRFSGRQFSNSRSEMNVSTLELGDSALYLCASRWDGGDTQYFGPGTRLTVL.

In this sample, this clone turned up a few times. The chain has TRBV4-3 and TRBJ1-5; D unresolved. Per germline, CDR1 LGHNA and CDR2 YSLEER. The CDR3 runs to 13 residues. V gave up 3 bases and J gave up 7 bases, with 10 bases separating them. CDR3 sequence reads: CASSQALRQPQHF. CDR3 sequence (DNA): TGCGCCAGCAGCCAGGCCCTACGGCAGCCCCAGCATTTT.

The chain uses TRBV7-9 and TRBJ1-2; tentatively, D is TRBD1 (6 bases). V was trimmed by 3 bases and J by 6 bases, leaving 14 bases between them. CDR3 length equals 14 residues. The germline CDR1 and CDR2 sequences are SEHNR and FQNEAQ (reference sequence). The chain's CDR3 is CASSFTGTQDGYTF. DNA of the CDR3: TGTGCCAGCAGCTTTACAGGGACGCAGGATGGCTACACCTTC.

About this clone itself: The sample holds other DNA sequences that translate to the same CDR3. Here the CDR3 reads CAWSLGGGQPQHF. The CDR3 nucleotides are TGTGCCTGGAGCCTGGGAGGGGGTCAGCCCCAGCATTTT. The chain links TRBV30 to TRBJ1-5; possible D gene TRBD1, 6 bases. This CDR3 contains 13 residues. V was pared by 3 bases and J by 6 bases, with 12 bases between. Germline V gives CDR1 GTSNPN, CDR2 SVGIG (reference sequence).

The chain combines TRBV5-1 with TRBJ2-3; D is ambiguous. The CDR3 contains 15 residues. Trimming pared 5 bases from V and 4 bases from J, leaving 17 bases between. The germline V gene has CDR1 SGHRS and CDR2 YFSETQ. Here the CDR3 DNA reads TGCGCCAGCAGGAGGAGCCCTGCTGATTCAGATACGCAGTATTTT. This translates into CASRRSPADSDTQYF. Together with reference TRBV5-1 and TRBJ2-3, the CDR3 gives the full variable domain: KAGVTQTPRYLIKTRGQQVTLSCSPISGHRSVSWYQQTPGQGLQFLFEYFSETQRNKGNFPGRFSGRQFSNSRSEMNVSTLELGDSALYLCASRRSPADSDTQYFGPGTRLTVL.

V is TRBV27 and J is TRBJ2-1; weak D call: TRBD1 (6 bases). CDR1 and CDR2 from the germline V gene are MNHEY and SMNVEV (reference sequence). The germline V and J ends were trimmed by 5 bases and 0 bases, with 11 bases remaining between them. This CDR3 region has 15 residues. The CDR3 here is CASSITGSSYNEQFF. Written as DNA, the CDR3 is TGTGCCAGCAGTATCACAGGGAGCTCCTACAATGAGCAGTTCTTC.

This clone was seen a few times. The chain links TRBV2 to TRBJ1-2; 7 bases are a match to TRBD1. Germline CDR1 and CDR2: SNHLY and FYNNEI. V was clipped by 6 bases and J by 0 bases; unmatched bases: 7. The CDR3 runs 15 residues. CDR3 coding DNA: TGTGCCAGCAGCCCCCTGGACAGGCCTAACTATGGCTACACCTTC. As protein: CASSPLDRPNYGYTF. Looking up the rest from reference TRBV2 and TRBJ1-2 gives the full variable domain: EPEVTQTPSHQVTQMGQEVILRCVPISNHLYFYWYRQILGQKVEFLVSFYNNEISEKSEIFDDQFSVERPDGSNFTLKIRSTKLEDSAMYFCASSPLDRPNYGYTFGSGTRLTVV.

This clone has just a few counts. This chain joins TRBV7-2 and TRBJ2-7, with a tentative D call TRBD2 (5 bases). Germline CDR1 SGHTA, CDR2 FQGNSA. This CDR3 region has 13 residues. V was clipped by 2 bases and J by 4 bases, with 9 bases between them. The chain's CDR3 is CASSLFRGYEQYF. In DNA form, the CDR3 reads TGTGCCAGCAGCTTATTTCGAGGGTACGAGCAGTACTTC. The variable domain in full, with the rest retrieved from reference TRBV7-2 and TRBJ2-7, is GAGVSQSPSNKVTEKGKDVELRCDPISGHTALYWYRQSLGQGLEFLIYFQGNSAPDKSGLPSDRFSAERTGGSVSTLTIQRTQQEDSAVYLCASSLFRGYEQYFGPGTRLTVT.

This clone showed up just a few times. The chain couples TRBV9 to TRBJ1-2, with 10 bases matching TRBD1. V lost 0 bases and J lost 4; bases outside the gene matches: 3. Per germline, CDR1 SGDLS and CDR2 YYNGEE. The length of the CDR3 is 15 residues. The CDR3 here is CASSVVGTGAYGYTF. As DNA, the CDR3 is TGTGCCAGCAGCGTAGTCGGGACAGGGGCCTATGGCTACACCTTC.

The chain combines TRBV27 with TRBJ1-2; D uncertain. The CDR3 is made up of 13 amino acids. CDR1 and CDR2 from the germline V gene are MNHEY and SMNVEV (reference sequence). V was trimmed by 4 bases and J by 2 bases, leaving 8 bases between them. The CDR3 coding sequence is TGTGCCAGCAGTTATCAGGCGAACTATGGCTACACCTTC. This gives the protein CASSYQANYGYTF.

A remark on this clone: Different DNA sequences within this sample yield the same CDR3. The V call is TRBV30, the J call TRBJ1-3, with D perhaps TRBD1 (6 bases). V lost 0 bases and J 2 bases, leaving 8 bases between the germline ends. This CDR3 region has 14 residues. The germline V gene has CDR1 GTSNPN and CDR2 SVGIG (reference sequence). As DNA, the CDR3 is TGTGCCTGGAGTGTCTCAGGGGCTGGAAACACCATATATTTT. This gives the protein CAWSVSGAGNTIYF.

This clone has just a few counts. The rearrangement uses TRBV7-2 and TRBJ2-7; the D gene could be TRBD1 or TRBD2 (5 bases each). The CDR3 totals 13 residues. The germline V gene has CDR1 SGHTA and CDR2 FQGNSA. V lost 8 bases and J 9 bases, leaving 20 bases between the germline ends. This chain's CDR3 is CASSRDGVVGQYF. CDR3 DNA: TGTGCCAGCTCGAGGGACGGGGTAGTCGGGCAGTACTTC.

The V call is TRBV6-1, the J call TRBJ1-2; D call uncertain. The CDR3 is 12 residues long. Germline V gene lookup returns CDR1 MNHNS and CDR2 SASEGT. Between the trimmed V and J ends, which lost 7 bases and 4 bases, there was a span of 10 bases. The DNA for the CDR3 is TGTGCCAGCACTCGACCCGTCTATGGCTACACCTTC. It encodes CASTRPVYGYTF.

This clone was counted between two and nine times. The genes are TRBV18 and TRBJ2-7, with 10 bases fitting TRBD1. CDR3 length: 15 residues. From germline, CDR1 is KGHSH and CDR2 LQKENI. Trimming removed 5 bases from V and 1 base from J; junction bases left unmatched: 5. The CDR3 is CASSSGTGASYEQYF. The CDR3 DNA follows: TGTGCCAGCTCATCCGGGACAGGGGCGTCCTACGAGCAGTACTTC.